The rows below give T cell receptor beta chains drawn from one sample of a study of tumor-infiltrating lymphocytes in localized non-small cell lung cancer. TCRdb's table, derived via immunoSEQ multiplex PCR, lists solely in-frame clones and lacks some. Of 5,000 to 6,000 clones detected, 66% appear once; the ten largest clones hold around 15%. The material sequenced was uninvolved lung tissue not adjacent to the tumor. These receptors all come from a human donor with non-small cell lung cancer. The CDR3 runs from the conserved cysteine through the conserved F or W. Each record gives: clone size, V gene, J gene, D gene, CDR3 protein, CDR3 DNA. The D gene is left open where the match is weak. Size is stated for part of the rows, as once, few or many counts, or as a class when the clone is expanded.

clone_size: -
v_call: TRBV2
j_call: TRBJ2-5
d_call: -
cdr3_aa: CASSEGMQETQYF
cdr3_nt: TGTGCCAGCAGTGAGGGCATGCAAGAGACCCAGTACTTC

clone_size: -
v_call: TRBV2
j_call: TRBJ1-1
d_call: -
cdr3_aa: CASRTRERAFF
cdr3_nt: TGTGCCAGCAGGACTCGGGAAAGGGCTTTCTTT

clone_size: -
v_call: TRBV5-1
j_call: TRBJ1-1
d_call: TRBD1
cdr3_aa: CASKTGDAGAFF
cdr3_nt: TGCGCCAGCAAGACAGGGGATGCGGGAGCTTTCTTT

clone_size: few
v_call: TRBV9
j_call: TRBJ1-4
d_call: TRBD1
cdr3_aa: CASSYGQGGNEKLFF
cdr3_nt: TGTGCCAGCAGCTACGGACAGGGGGGGAATGAAAAACTGTTTTTT

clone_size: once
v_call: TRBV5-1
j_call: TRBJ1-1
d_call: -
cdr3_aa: CASTQGQINTEAFF
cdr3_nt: TGCGCCAGCACCCAAGGGCAAATCAACACTGAAGCTTTCTTT

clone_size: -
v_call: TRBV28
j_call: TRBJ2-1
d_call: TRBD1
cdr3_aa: CASSLLGRGTGINNEQFF
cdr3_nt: TGTGCCAGCAGTTTGCTCGGCCGCGGGACAGGGATTAACAATGAGCAGTTCTTC

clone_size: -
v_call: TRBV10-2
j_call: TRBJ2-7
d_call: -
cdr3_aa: CASSEIPRYEQYF
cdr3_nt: TGCGCCAGCAGTGAGATCCCTCGCTACGAGCAGTACTTC

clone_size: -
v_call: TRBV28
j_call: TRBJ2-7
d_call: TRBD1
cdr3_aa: CASSSGQITYEQYF
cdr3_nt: TGTGCCAGCAGTTCGGGACAGATCACCTACGAGCAGTACTTC

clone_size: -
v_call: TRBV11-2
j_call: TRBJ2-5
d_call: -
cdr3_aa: CASSSIAGQQTQYF
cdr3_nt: TGTGCCAGCAGCTCTATCGCAGGGCAGCAGACCCAGTACTTC

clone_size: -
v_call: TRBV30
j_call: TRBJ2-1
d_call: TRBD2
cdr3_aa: CAWRGLAGYNEQFF
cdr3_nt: TGTGCCTGGAGAGGACTAGCGGGATACAATGAGCAGTTCTTC

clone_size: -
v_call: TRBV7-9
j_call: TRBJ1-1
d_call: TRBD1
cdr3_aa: CASSLGEQGIMNTEAFF
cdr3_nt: TGTGCCAGCAGCTTAGGGGAACAGGGGATTATGAACACTGAAGCTTTCTTT

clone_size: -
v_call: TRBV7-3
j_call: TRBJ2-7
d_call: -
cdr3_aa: CASSLAGQSEQYF
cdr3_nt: TGTGCCAGCAGCTTAGCGGGACAGAGCGAGCAGTACTTC

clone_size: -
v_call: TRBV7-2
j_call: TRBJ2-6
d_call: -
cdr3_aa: CASSLQRGANVLTF
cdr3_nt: TGTGCCAGCAGCTTACAAAGAGGGGCCAACGTCCTGACTTTC

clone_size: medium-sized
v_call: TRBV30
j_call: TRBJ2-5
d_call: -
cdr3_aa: CAWKTGHETQYF
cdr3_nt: TGTGCCTGGAAAACAGGGCATGAGACCCAGTACTTC

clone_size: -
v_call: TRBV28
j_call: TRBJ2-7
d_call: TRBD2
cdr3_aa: CASRTSGRRPYEQYF
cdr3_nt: TGTGCCAGCAGGACTAGCGGGAGAAGGCCCTACGAGCAGTACTTC

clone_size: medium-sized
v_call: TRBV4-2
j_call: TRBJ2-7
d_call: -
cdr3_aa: CASSQERAGDTYEQYF
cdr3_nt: TGTGCCAGCAGCCAAGAACGGGCAGGGGACACCTACGAGCAGTACTTC

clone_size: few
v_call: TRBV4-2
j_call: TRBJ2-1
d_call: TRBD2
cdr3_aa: CASTLSGGRAGNEQFF
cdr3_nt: TGTGCCAGCACCCTCTCGGGAGGGAGGGCAGGAAATGAGCAGTTCTTC

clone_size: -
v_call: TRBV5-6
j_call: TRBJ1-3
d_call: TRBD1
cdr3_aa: CASSVGQGRNTIYF
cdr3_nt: TGTGCCAGCAGCGTGGGACAGGGGAGAAACACCATATATTTT

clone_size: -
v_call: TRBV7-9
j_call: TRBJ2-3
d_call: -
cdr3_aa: CASIEISGDTQYF
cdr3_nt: TGTGCCAGCATCGAGATTTCCGGAGATACGCAGTATTTT

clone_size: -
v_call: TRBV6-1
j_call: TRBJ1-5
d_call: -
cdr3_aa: CASSESWGVNQPQHF
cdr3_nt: TGTGCCAGCAGTGAATCATGGGGAGTCAATCAGCCCCAGCATTTT

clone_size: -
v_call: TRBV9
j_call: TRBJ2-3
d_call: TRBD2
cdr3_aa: CASSVVGLAATDTQYF
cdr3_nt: TGTGCCAGCAGCGTAGTAGGGCTAGCGGCGACAGATACGCAGTATTTT

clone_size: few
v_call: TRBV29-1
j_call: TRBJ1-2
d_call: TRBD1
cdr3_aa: CSVDRGLNGYTF
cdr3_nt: TGCAGCGTGGACAGGGGGCTTAATGGCTACACCTTC

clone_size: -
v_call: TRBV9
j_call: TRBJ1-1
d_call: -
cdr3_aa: CASSVALSRTEAFF
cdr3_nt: TGTGCCAGCAGCGTAGCTCTATCGCGGACTGAAGCTTTCTTT

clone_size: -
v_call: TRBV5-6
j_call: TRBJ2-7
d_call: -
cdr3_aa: CASSPAGPKYEQYF
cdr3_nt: TGTGCCAGCAGCCCCGCAGGGCCGAAATACGAGCAGTACTTC

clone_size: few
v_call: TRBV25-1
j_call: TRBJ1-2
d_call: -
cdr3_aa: CASSPGKYGYTF
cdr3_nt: TGTGCCAGCAGCCCCGGGAAGTATGGCTACACCTTC

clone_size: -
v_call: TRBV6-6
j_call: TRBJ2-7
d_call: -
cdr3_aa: CASSYSSEQYF
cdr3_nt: TGTGCCAGCAGTTACTCAAGCGAGCAGTACTTC

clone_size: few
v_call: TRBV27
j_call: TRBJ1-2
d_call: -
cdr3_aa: CASRPTTWDGYTF
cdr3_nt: TGTGCCAGCAGGCCGACAACGTGGGATGGCTACACCTTC

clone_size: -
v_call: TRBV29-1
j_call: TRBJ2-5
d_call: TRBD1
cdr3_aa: CSVEDRQGPGETQYF
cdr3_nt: TGCAGCGTTGAAGATCGACAGGGCCCCGGGGAGACCCAGTACTTC

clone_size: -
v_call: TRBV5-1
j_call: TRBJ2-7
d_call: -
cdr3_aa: CASSLVTGREEQYF
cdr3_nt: TGCGCCAGCAGCTTGGTAACAGGGCGTGAGGAGCAGTACTTC

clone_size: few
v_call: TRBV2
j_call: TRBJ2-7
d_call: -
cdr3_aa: CASKQGVDEQYF
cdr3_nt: TGTGCCAGTAAGCAGGGAGTTGACGAGCAGTACTTC

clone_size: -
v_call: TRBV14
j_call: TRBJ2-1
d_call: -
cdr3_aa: CASEEGRIRSNEQFF
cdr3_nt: TGTGCCAGCGAGGAGGGCCGAATTAGAAGTAATGAGCAGTTCTTC

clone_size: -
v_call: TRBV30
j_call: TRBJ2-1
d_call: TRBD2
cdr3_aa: CACRPGLSYNEQFF
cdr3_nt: TGTGCCTGTCGACCGGGACTATCATACAATGAGCAGTTCTTC

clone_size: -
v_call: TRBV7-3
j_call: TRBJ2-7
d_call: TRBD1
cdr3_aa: CASSLTPGQAYEQYF
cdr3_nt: TGTGCCAGCAGCTTAACTCCTGGACAGGCCTACGAGCAGTACTTC

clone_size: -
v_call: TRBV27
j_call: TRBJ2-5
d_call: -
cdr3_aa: CASSLYLHPQETQYF
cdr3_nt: TGTGCCAGCAGTCTTTATCTCCACCCACAAGAGACCCAGTACTTC

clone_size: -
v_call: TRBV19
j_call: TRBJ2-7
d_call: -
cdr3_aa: CASTQSGGPGYEQYF
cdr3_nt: TGTGCCAGTACCCAGTCGGGGGGCCCCGGCTACGAGCAGTACTTC

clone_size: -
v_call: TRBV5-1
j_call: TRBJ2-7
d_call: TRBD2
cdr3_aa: CASSPGLAGGAHDEQYF
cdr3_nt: TGCGCCAGCAGCCCTGGACTAGCGGGAGGGGCCCATGACGAGCAGTACTTC

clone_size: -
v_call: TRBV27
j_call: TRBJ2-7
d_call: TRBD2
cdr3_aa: CASKISGLAYEQYF
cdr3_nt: TGTGCCAGCAAGATTAGCGGGCTCGCCTACGAGCAGTACTTC

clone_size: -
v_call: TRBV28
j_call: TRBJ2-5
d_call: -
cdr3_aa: CASSLSRGGSIYF
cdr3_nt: TGTGCCAGCAGTTTATCTAGAGGGGGAAGTATCTACTTC

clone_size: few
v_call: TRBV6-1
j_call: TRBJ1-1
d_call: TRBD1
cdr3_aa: CASSEGIPGQTEAFF
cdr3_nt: TGTGCCAGCAGTGAAGGGATCCCGGGACAGACTGAAGCTTTCTTT

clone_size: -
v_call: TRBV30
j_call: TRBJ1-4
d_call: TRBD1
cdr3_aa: CACAKGAGNEKLFF
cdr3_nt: TGTGCCTGTGCCAAGGGGGCAGGTAATGAAAAACTGTTTTTT

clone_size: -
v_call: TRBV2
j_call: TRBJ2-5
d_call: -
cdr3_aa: CASRGDGEETQYF
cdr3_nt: TGTGCCAGCAGGGGGGACGGTGAGGAGACCCAGTACTTC

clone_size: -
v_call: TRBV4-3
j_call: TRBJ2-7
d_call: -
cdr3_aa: CASSQDRVYEQYF
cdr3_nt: TGCGCCAGCAGCCAAGACAGAGTCTACGAGCAGTACTTC

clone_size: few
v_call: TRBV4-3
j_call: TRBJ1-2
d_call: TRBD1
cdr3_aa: CASSQDPGGVYGYTF
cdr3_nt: TGCGCCAGCAGCCAAGATCCAGGGGGCGTCTATGGCTACACCTTC